One and the same sample provided the 8 T cell receptor beta chains below, sequenced in a study of long-term antiretroviral therapy in people with HIV (dated by TCRdb to 2022 to 2024). The immunoSEQ hsTCRB v3.0 assay was used at survey level resolution to sequence the TRB variable region. The immuneACCESS repertoire file appears here via TCRdb, limited to in-frame rearrangements. These files lack a portion of the clones; in checked studies, under half of the deficit traces to unresolved V genes, and the cause of the others is not known. The sample table shows about 23,000 clones, and over 75% are seen once. In total, the top ten clones hold 4% to 6% of the sample. Sequencing used unsorted PBMCs, obtained 0.3 years after starting antiretroviral therapy. Receptors originate from a man in his forties or fifties with HIV.

V gene TRBV19 combines with J gene TRBJ2-7; D ambiguous. The CDR3 spans 14 residues. V dropped 3 bases and J dropped 1 base, with 10 bases sitting between them. Germline V gene data show CDR1 as LNHDA and CDR2 as SQIVND (reference sequence). In DNA, the CDR3 is TGTGCCAGTAGTATTTCCAGCCGTTCCTACGAGCAGTACTTC. Translated: CASSISSRSYEQYF.

The chain uses TRBV1 and TRBJ2-5; the table's D call, TRBD2, was not checked against the DNA. TRBV1 is tagged as a pseudogene. The CDR3 has 16 residues. The CDR3 DNA reads as TGCACCAGCAGCCATCCTCTAGCGGGAGGTTCAGAGACCCAGTACTTC. It is translated as CTSSHPLAGGSETQYF.

This rearrangement joins TRBV14 to TRBJ2-1, with 7 positions matching TRBD1. The V segment lost 4 bases and the J segment 8 bases; nucleotides outside the gene matches: 14. The CDR3 consists of 16 residues. CDR1 is SGHDN and CDR2 is FVKESK in the germline V gene. The CDR3 sequence is CASSPLGDSDDDEQFF. CDR3 coding DNA: TGTGCCAGCAGCCCCCTGGGGGACAGCGACGACGATGAGCAGTTCTTC.

V gene TRBV19 combines with J gene TRBJ2-3; D gene uncertain. The CDR3 sequence is 15 residues long. CDR1 is LNHDA, CDR2 SQIVND, per germline (reference sequence). The V and J ends lost 5 bases and 4 bases respectively, with 16 bases between them. CDR3 amino acids: CASSSDPSGPDTQYF. The CDR3 DNA reads TGTGCCAGTAGTTCCGACCCTTCCGGCCCAGATACGCAGTATTTT.

The rearrangement links TRBV11-2 to TRBJ2-7; D call uncertain. CDR1 is SGHAT, CDR2 FQNNGV, per germline. The CDR3 covers 15 residues. V was trimmed by 1 base and J by 3 bases, leaving 13 bases between them. This chain's CDR3 is CASSLGLRQSYEQYF. The DNA for the CDR3 is TGTGCCAGCAGCTTAGGATTACGGCAGAGCTACGAGCAGTACTTC.

This chain joins TRBV28 and TRBJ2-7, with D possibly being TRBD1 (5 bases). This CDR3 comprises 15 residues. Germline CDR1 and CDR2: MDHEN and SYDVKM. V was trimmed by 5 bases and J by 3 bases, leaving 17 bases between them. Written as DNA, the CDR3 is TGTGCCAGCAGTCCCCCAGGGCCCTCTGACTACGAGCAGTACTTC. Protein: CASSPPGPSDYEQYF.

This chain uses TRBV28 with TRBJ1-5; 7 bases align to TRBD1. The V and J ends lost 2 bases and 7 bases, in that order; junction bases with no gene match: 5. The CDR3 extends over 14 amino acids. Germline values: CDR1 MDHEN, CDR2 SYDVKM. The chain's CDR3 is CASSLPGGSQPQHF. In DNA, the CDR3 is TGTGCCAGCAGTTTACCAGGGGGAAGCCAGCCCCAGCATTTT.

The V call is TRBV7-2, the J call TRBJ2-1, with TRBD2 matching 12 bases. CDR3 size: 15 residues. In germline, CDR1 is SGHTA, CDR2 FQGNSA. The V gene end was trimmed by 6 bases and the J gene end by 9 bases; junction bases not matched to a gene: 9. CDR3 DNA sequence: TGTGCCAGCAGACCGACTAGCGGGAGAGAAGGTGAGCAGTTCTTC. This sequence encodes CASRPTSGREGEQFF.